This T cell receptor (beta chain) is drawn from a study of cytomegalovirus exposure and HLA in healthy donors. This clone was detected once. The germline V gene encodes CDR1 SGHNT and CDR2 YYREEE (reference sequence). This CDR3 contains 17 residues. Trimming left V 4 bases short and J 0 bases short, with 18 bases between. 13 Jbeta primers and 60 Vbeta primers were used for the PCR. Per the original methods: In a later analysis, the count reached about 82 million unique TCR beta chains, with roughly 11 million shared. Data came from immunoSEQ multiplex PCR; TCRdb stores just in-frame clones and leaves some out. The V and J calls and clone size were taken over from that table, and D and trimming were inferred from the DNA. The table has 130,000 or so clones, almost 85% seen once.

The source material was PBMCs. This TCR was sampled from a middle-aged woman in good health and CMV-seronegative. The chain links TRBV5-4 to TRBJ2-3, with D maybe TRBD2 (5 bases). CDR3 amino acids: CASSRGSGGPSTDTQYF. DNA for the CDR3: TGTGCCAGCAGCCGGGGATCTGGCGGACCGAGCACAGATACGCAGTATTTT.